This T cell receptor beta chain was observed in a study of blood T cells in healthy people across ages. Findings and caveats of the study: Long-lived donors had more naive CD4+ cells and higher diversity than aged donors. Unsorted PBMCs ruled out conclusive naive versus antigen-experienced comparison.

About this clonotype: Antigen specificity is unknown.

Looked up from germline, CDR1 is MGHRA and CDR2 is YSYEKL. Trimming took 3 bases from V and 9 from J; bases not matched to a gene: 6. The CDR3 is made up of 14 amino acids. The second PCR ran about 6 to 11 cycles with a sample-barcoded 5' primer and J-beta primers. Every sample gave at least 2.5 million paired-end reads containing CDR3. TCRdb re-derived calls from the 5' RACE reads in MiXCR, one entry per CDR3 protein. The sample includes about 1,400,000 distinct CDR3 sequences, about 43% of them seen just once. The J gene is TRBJ2-1, the V gene TRBV4-1, with TRBD1 matching 9 bases. The TCR sequence derives from a woman between 18 and 30 years old in good health. The sample taken for sequencing was blood. CDR3 residues: CASSQEQGAGEQFF. The CDR3 DNA reads as TGCGCCAGCAGCCAGGAACAGGGGGCGGGTGAGCAGTTCTTC.